Here is one T cell receptor beta chain with its context. The data are from a study of CD8+CD57+ T cells in acquired aplastic anemia. Template material for TCR beta VDJ and CDR3 profiling consisted of genomic DNA. Each CDR3 protein is one row after TCRdb ran MiXCR on the reads. The data contain about 71,000 distinct CDR3 sequences, almost 55% of them singletons. This CDR3 has 13 amino acids. Germline values: CDR1 SEHNR, CDR2 FQNEAQ (reference sequence). V was cut by 5 bases and J by 3 bases, with 9 bases left in between. V usage is TRBV7-9 and J usage is TRBJ2-3; no firm D call. The sequenced sample was sorted CD4+, CD8+, or CD8+CD57+ T cells (not recorded which) from PBMCs. The source of this sequence is a human donor in good health, serving as a control. The chain's CDR3 is CASSQLGTDTQYF. The CDR3 region has the DNA TGTGCCAGCAGCCAGTTGGGGACAGATACGCAGTATTTT.